The 25 T cell receptor beta chains in this list originate from one sample, sequenced in a study of T cell changes during pregnancy in multiple sclerosis. Sequencing was performed with immunoSEQ multiplex PCR; in TCRdb, only in-frame clones are kept and a portion is missing. There are approximately 40,000 clones in the sample; around nine tenths occur only once, and about 0.35% lies in the top ten. Sequencing used CD4+ T cells from peripheral blood mononuclear cells, obtained in the third trimester of pregnancy. These receptors all stem from a female donor in good health, enrolled as a control in a pregnancy study.

The chain couples TRBV7-2 to TRBJ1-2; TRBD1 aligns across 8 bases. From germline, CDR1 is SGHTA and CDR2 FQGNSA. This CDR3 spans 14 amino acids. V lost 4 bases, J lost 2 bases, and 3 bases stayed unmatched. The CDR3 is CASSSDRANYGYTF. The CDR3 DNA reads as TGTGCCAGCAGCTCGGACAGGGCGAACTATGGCTACACCTTC.

The V and J genes are TRBV6-5 and TRBJ2-7; TRBD2 agrees at 7 bases. Unmatched junction bases numbered 12, after V lost 2 bases and J lost 5 bases. The CDR3 length is 16 residues. Germline CDR1 MNHEY, CDR2 SVGAGI. CDR3 in DNA: TGTGCCAGCAGTTACCGGGGAGCGGGGAACAGGAACGAGCAGTACTTC. Translated: CASSYRGAGNRNEQYF.

CDR3 coding DNA: TGTGCCAGCAGCTTAGCGCCCCGGGAACTCGACAATGAGCAGTTCTTC. Protein product: CASSLAPRELDNEQFF. The chain carries TRBV7-6 and TRBJ2-1; TRBD2 is a possible D gene (5 bases). Trimming removed 0 bases at V and 5 bases at J, with 14 bases between. Germline CDR1 reads SGHVS; CDR2 reads FNYEAQ. There are 16 residues in the CDR3.

The chain carries TRBV7-8 and TRBJ2-1, with D perhaps matching TRBD1 (6 bases). The CDR3 has 16 residues. Germline V gene lookup returns CDR1 SGHVS and CDR2 FQNEAQ. Trimming pared 6 bases from V and 4 bases from J, leaving 19 bases between. CDR3 nucleotides: TGTGCCAGCAGGGTGGCGATGGGGGCCGATTACAATGAGCAGTTCTTC. Encoded protein: CASRVAMGADYNEQFF. Using reference TRBV7-8 and TRBJ2-1 for the parts outside the CDR3, the full variable domain is GAGVSQSPRYKVAKRGQDVALRCDPISGHVSLFWYQQALGQGPEFLTYFQNEAQLDKSGLPSDRFFAERPEGSVSTLKIQRTQQEDSAVYLCASRVAMGADYNEQFFGPGTRLTVL.

J is TRBJ2-1 and V is TRBV20-1, with 8 nucleotides matching TRBD1. Germline CDR1 DFQATT, CDR2 SNEGSKA (reference sequence). This CDR3 has 11 residues. The CDR3 loop reads CSADRGNEQFF. The CDR3 DNA reads as TGCAGCGCCGACAGGGGAAATGAGCAGTTCTTC.

The J gene is TRBJ2-1, the V gene TRBV7-3, with 8 bases aligning to TRBD2. The length of the CDR3 is 15 residues. Germline V gene data show CDR1 as SGHTA and CDR2 as FQGTGA. Unmatched junction bases numbered 9, after V lost 5 bases and J lost 6 bases. The CDR3 DNA follows: TGTGCCAGCAGCCTAGGAGCGGGGGTTAGCAATGAGCAGTTCTTC. This encodes CASSLGAGVSNEQFF.

About this clone: The sample holds other DNA sequences that translate to the same CDR3. The chain combines TRBV19 with TRBJ1-1, with D possibly being TRBD1 (5 bases). Trimming cost V 0 bases and J 0 bases, with 8 bases left between them. Germline V lookup: CDR1 LNHDA, CDR2 SQIVND (reference sequence). This CDR3 is built from 15 residues. DNA for the CDR3: TGTGCCAGTAGTATAGACGGGGGGATGAACACTGAAGCTTTCTTT. Translated: CASSIDGGMNTEAFF.

The chain employs TRBV25-1 and TRBJ2-1; 11 bases map to TRBD2. Germline values: CDR1 MGHDK, CDR2 SYGVNS. V was pared by 4 bases and J by 10 bases, with 12 bases of the junction left unmatched. This CDR3 is 16 amino acids long. CDR3 protein: CASSVPGTSGRNEQFF. DNA of the CDR3: TGTGCCAGCAGTGTCCCCGGCACTAGCGGGAGAAACGAGCAGTTCTTC.

The DNA for the CDR3 is TGCGCCAGCAGCCACTTAGCGGGGGGGGGTTCGCAGTATTTT. This encodes CASSHLAGGGSQYF. The chain uses TRBV5-1 and TRBJ2-3; 11 nucleotides match TRBD2. Germline-derived CDR1 and CDR2 are SGHRS and YFSETQ. Germline trimming cut 4 bases from V and 10 bases from J; bases unmatched to any gene: 8. This CDR3 has 14 residues. The entire variable domain, with the rest obtained from reference TRBV5-1 and TRBJ2-3, is as follows: KAGVTQTPRYLIKTRGQQVTLSCSPISGHRSVSWYQQTPGQGLQFLFEYFSETQRNKGNFPGRFSGRQFSNSRSEMNVSTLELGDSALYLCASSHLAGGGSQYFGPGTRLTVL.

The chain links TRBV9 to TRBJ1-1; maybe TRBD1 (6 bases). The ends were cut back, 3 bases at V and 4 bases at J, with 10 bases in the middle. Looked up from germline, CDR1 is SGDLS and CDR2 is YYNGEE. This CDR3 contains 13 residues. The CDR3 DNA reads TGTGCCAGCAGCGCCACAGGGCGCACTGAAGCTTTCTTT. Translating gives CASSATGRTEAFF.

The chain joins TRBV9 to TRBJ1-2, with TRBD1 as a possible D gene (6 bases). The V gene lost 8 bases and the J gene lost 5 bases, with 13 bases spanning the gap. The germline gives CDR1 SGDLS, CDR2 YYNGEE. CDR3 length: 12 amino acids. The CDR3 is CASTGNPYGYTF. CDR3 bases: TGTGCCAGTACAGGGAACCCGTATGGCTACACCTTC.

The V gene is TRBV4-2, the J gene TRBJ1-2; no clear D gene. Trimming took off 0 bases at V and 2 bases at J, with 7 bases between the two ends. From germline, CDR1 is LGHNA and CDR2 YNFKEQ. This CDR3 spans 14 amino acids. CDR3: CASSQETANYGYTF. CDR3 DNA sequence: TGTGCCAGCAGCCAAGAAACAGCAAACTATGGCTACACCTTC.

This clone showed up just once. V and J are TRBV2 and TRBJ2-7, with a tentative D call TRBD1 (6 bases). CDR1 is SNHLY, CDR2 FYNNEI, per germline. V was pared by 6 bases and J by 1 base, with 25 bases between. The CDR3 is made up of 18 amino acids. Written as DNA, the CDR3 is TGTGCCAGCAGAAAAATACAGGGTTCAAGTGAACCATCCTACGAGCAGTACTTC. Residues: CASRKIQGSSEPSYEQYF.

The V and J genes are TRBV7-9 and TRBJ2-7, with 11 bases identical to TRBD1. This CDR3 region has 16 residues. CDR1 and CDR2 (germline): SEHNR, FQNEAQ (reference sequence). Trimming at V came to 4 bases and at J to 4 bases, leaving 9 bases not matched to a gene. This CDR3 reads CASSSHGDRGGYEQYF. The CDR3 region has the DNA TGTGCCAGCAGCTCCCACGGGGACAGGGGGGGATACGAGCAGTACTTC.

The chain combines TRBV5-8 with TRBJ2-1, with a possible D match to TRBD2 (5 bases). CDR1 is SGHTS, CDR2 YDEGEE, per germline. The CDR3 is 14 residues long. Trimming removed 0 bases from V and 10 bases from J, with 14 bases in between. The CDR3, as DNA: TGTGCCAGCAGCTTGGAACCTAGCCGAAACGAGCAGTTCTTC. Amino acid sequence: CASSLEPSRNEQFF.

The rearrangement uses TRBV6-1 and TRBJ1-5; 9 bases map to TRBD1. Unmatched junction bases numbered 2, after V lost 4 bases and J lost 1 base. The germline gives CDR1 MNHNS, CDR2 SASEGT. CDR3 size: 15 residues. DNA of the CDR3: TGTGCCAGCAGTGGAGACAGGGGGAGCAATCAGCCCCAGCATTTT. Its translation: CASSGDRGSNQPQHF.

The rearrangement links TRBV6-5 to TRBJ1-6; 7 bases are shared with TRBD1. Germline CDR1 and CDR2: MNHEY and SVGAGI. The CDR3 runs to 15 residues. The junction had 8 bases not matched to a gene; V was cut back by 6 bases and J by 6 bases. The DNA of the CDR3 is TGTGCCAGCAGCGACGGGACAGCGGGTAATTCACCCCTCCACTTT. As protein: CASSDGTAGNSPLHF.

The chain combines TRBV9 with TRBJ2-5; possibly TRBD2 for D (6 bases). Germline V lookup: CDR1 SGDLS, CDR2 YYNGEE. The V end lost 4 bases, the J end lost 5 bases, and 12 bases lay between the germline ends. This CDR3 comprises 13 residues. The DNA for the CDR3 is TGTGCCAGCAGCTTCCATGGAGGGGAGACCCAGTACTTC. Residues: CASSFHGGETQYF.

The V gene is TRBV19, the J gene TRBJ2-4; TRBD1 agrees at 10 bases. The CDR3 is made up of 13 amino acids. The germline gives CDR1 LNHDA, CDR2 SQIVND (reference sequence). The V and J ends lost 10 bases and 5 bases, in that order; junction bases with no gene match: 5. The CDR3 protein is CAIGDRGQNIQYF. The CDR3 coding sequence is TGTGCCATTGGGGACAGGGGACAAAACATTCAGTACTTC.

The chain uses TRBV9 and TRBJ1-4; possible D gene TRBD1, 5 bases. Trimming cost V 2 bases and J 8 bases, with 16 bases left between them. Germline assignment: CDR1 SGDLS and CDR2 YYNGEE. The CDR3 loop spans 15 amino acids. CDR3 loop: CASSVRGTPEEKLFF. The CDR3 DNA reads as TGTGCCAGCAGCGTTCGGGGGACTCCTGAGGAAAAACTGTTTTTT.

As for this clone: The DNA is omitted, as the CDR3 cannot be located on it reliably, and the CDR3 follows TCRdb's listing. V usage is TRBV19 and J usage is TRBJ2-2; no DNA check was done on the table's D call, TRBD2. The CDR3 has 13 residues if both end residues are counted. CDR1 is LNHDA and CDR2 is SQIVND in the germline V gene (reference sequence). The CDR3 here is CGGGGGTPGSCFF.

Here the CDR3 reads CASRIGQGGNQPQHF. In DNA, the CDR3 is TGTGCCAGTAGGATCGGACAGGGGGGCAATCAGCCCCAGCATTTT. The chain carries TRBV19 and TRBJ1-5; 10 nucleotides agree with TRBD1. CDR1 and CDR2 from the germline V gene are LNHDA and SQIVND (reference sequence). Trimming at V came to 6 bases and at J to 2 bases, leaving 4 bases not matched to a gene. The CDR3 covers 15 residues.

The chain joins TRBV6-6 to TRBJ1-1; possibly TRBD1 for D (6 bases). The V end was cut by 5 bases, the J end by 1 base, with 17 bases between. The CDR3 extends over 16 amino acids. Per the germline V gene, CDR1 is MNHNY and CDR2 is SVGAGI (reference sequence). The CDR3 bases are TGTGCCAGCAGTCATAAACCCCCGGGACAGAACACTGAAGCTTTCTTT. Translated, it gives CASSHKPPGQNTEAFF.

The chain is built from TRBV6-1 and TRBJ2-1; TRBD1 agrees at 7 bases. Germline CDR1 is MNHNS and CDR2 is SASEGT. The CDR3 is 12 residues long. The V gene end was trimmed by 8 bases and the J gene end by 9 bases; junction bases not matched to a gene: 7. The CDR3 protein is CASGQTGSEQFF. The CDR3 region has the DNA TGTGCCAGCGGCCAGACAGGGTCTGAGCAGTTCTTC.

The DNA for the CDR3 is TGTGCCAGCAGCACCGGGACAGGTAGGACCGGGGAGCTGTTTTTT. It encodes CASSTGTGRTGELFF. The chain links TRBV6-4 to TRBJ2-2; 8 bases are a match to TRBD1. Losses at the gene ends were 6 bases for V and 5 bases for J; bases not matched to a gene: 8. There are 15 residues in the CDR3. CDR1 and CDR2 from the germline V gene are MRHNA and SNTAGT.